This T cell receptor (beta chain) appears in the sequencing data of a study of shared clonotypes between healthy human individuals. Overall study results and limits: Richness estimates generally favored naive over memory subsets. Among non-shared clonotypes, generation probabilities were lower than among those shared by all four donors.

Germline loops: CDR1 MDHEN, CDR2 SYDVKM. CDR3 length: 15 residues. J lost 4 bases, V lost 3 bases, and 5 bases had no gene match. A remark on this clone: Antigen specificity is unknown.

The deep-level immunoSEQ assay was used. Per the study methods: ImmunoSEQ sequences covered only the junction and lacked quality scores; filtering therefore differed. Profiled with immunoSEQ multiplex PCR; TCRdb holds only in-frame clones, not every one. That table furnishes V, J and clone size, whereas the DNA furnished D and trimming. Among roughly 1,000,000 clones listed, roughly 74% were seen once. The sample comprised memory CD4+ T cells from PBMCs. As to subset: CD45RA-negative fraction. The chain recombines TRBV28 with TRBJ1-1; 10 bases line up with TRBD1. The TCR was taken from a man aged 18 to 29 in good health. Some clones in this sample may be carry-over from other donors' samples. This CDR3 reads CASSLLTGGSTEAFF. CDR3 nucleotides: TGTGCCAGCAGTTTGCTGACAGGGGGCAGCACTGAAGCTTTCTTT. Using reference TRBV28 and TRBJ1-1 for the parts outside the CDR3, the full variable domain is DVKVTQSSRYLVKRTGEKVFLECVQDMDHENMFWYRQDPGLGLRLIYFSYDVKMKEKGDIPEGYSVSREKKERFSLILESASTNQTSMYLCASSLLTGGSTEAFFGQGTRLTVV.